One and the same sample provided the 15 T cell receptor beta chains below, sequenced in a study of T cell responses to AZD1222 COVID-19 vaccine. TCRdb keeps only in-frame clones here, not all; method: immunoSEQ multiplex PCR. The data show 130,000 or so clones, roughly 86% seen once. The starting material was peripheral blood, obtained on day 0 of AZD1222 vaccination. The origin of the receptors is an adult in good health.

V is TRBV28 and J is TRBJ2-4; TRBD1 agrees at 8 bases. CDR3 length equals 13 residues. CDR1 MDHEN and CDR2 SYDVKM come from the germline V gene. With V trimmed by 6 bases and J by 6 bases, 4 bases remained unmatched. CDR3 sequence: CASRRTGLNIQYF. CDR3 in DNA: TGTGCCAGCAGGCGGACAGGGCTAAACATTCAGTACTTC.

V is TRBV5-1 and J is TRBJ1-5; D gene uncertain. The CDR3 has 15 amino acids. The germline CDR1 and CDR2 sequences are SGHRS and YFSETQ. V lost 0 bases and J 4 bases, leaving 11 bases between the germline ends. DNA of the CDR3: TGCGCCAGCAGCTTGGCCGAGGGAGGGAATCAGCCCCAGCATTTT. Translating it yields CASSLAEGGNQPQHF.

The chain combines TRBV19 with TRBJ1-1, with D unresolved. Germline CDR1 and CDR2: LNHDA and SQIVND (reference sequence). Trimming removed 3 bases from V and 3 bases from J, with 14 bases in between. This CDR3 is built from 15 residues. The CDR3 sequence is CASSIEAREYTEAFF. The CDR3 nucleotides read TGTGCCAGTAGTATTGAGGCGCGGGAGTACACTGAAGCTTTCTTT.

The J gene is TRBJ1-2, the V gene TRBV25-1; D is perhaps TRBD1 (6 bases). The CDR3 is 13 amino acids. Germline assignment: CDR1 MGHDK and CDR2 SYGVNS. V gave up 3 bases and J gave up 8 bases, with 13 bases separating them. Here the CDR3 DNA reads TGTGCCAGCAGTGACGTGGACAGCATGGGCTACACCTTC. This translates into CASSDVDSMGYTF.

The chain combines TRBV2 with TRBJ1-1; tentative D call: TRBD1 (5 bases). V was trimmed by 2 bases and J by 4 bases, leaving 11 bases between them. The germline gives CDR1 SNHLY, CDR2 FYNNEI. The CDR3 extends over 14 amino acids. CDR3 sequence (DNA): TGTGCCAGCAGTGAATTGGGGCAGGGCACTGAAGCTTTCTTT. Translation: CASSELGQGTEAFF. The full variable domain, completed using reference TRBV2 and TRBJ1-1, is EPEVTQTPSHQVTQMGQEVILRCVPISNHLYFYWYRQILGQKVEFLVSFYNNEISEKSEIFDDQFSVERPDGSNFTLKIRSTKLEDSAMYFCASSELGQGTEAFFGQGTRLTVV.

The chain joins TRBV10-3 to TRBJ2-1, with 10 bases that match TRBD1. This CDR3 has 15 amino acids. Germline V gene data show CDR1 as ENHRY and CDR2 as SYGVKD. The trim removed 6 bases at V and 8 bases at J, leaving 10 bases unmatched. CDR3 nucleotide sequence: TGTGCCATCAGCGAGCCGGACAGGGGGATCCATGAGCAGTTCTTC. Its protein product is CAISEPDRGIHEQFF.

V is TRBV28 and J is TRBJ2-7; 7 bases fit TRBD2. The V gene end was trimmed by 3 bases and the J gene end by 4 bases; junction bases not matched to a gene: 6. The CDR3 runs to 14 residues. Germline V gene lookup returns CDR1 MDHEN and CDR2 SYDVKM. CDR3 protein: CASSFQGGGYEQYF. The CDR3 DNA sequence: TGTGCCAGCAGTTTTCAGGGCGGGGGTTACGAGCAGTACTTC.

The rearrangement uses TRBV3-1 (or the pseudogene TRBV3-2) and TRBJ1-2; TRBD1 might be the D (6 bases). CDR1 and CDR2 (germline): LGHDT, YNNKEL (reference sequence). V was clipped by 0 bases and J by 4 bases, with 12 bases between them. The CDR3 totals 15 residues. The CDR3: CASSQDGAGAYGYTF. CDR3 in DNA: TGTGCCAGCAGCCAAGATGGAGCAGGGGCCTATGGCTACACCTTC.

The chain carries TRBV10-2 and TRBJ1-5; no firm D call. CDR3 length equals 16 residues. Germline V gene data show CDR1 as WSHSY and CDR2 as SAAADI. Trimming took 2 bases from V and 0 from J, leaving 11 bases between them. In DNA form, the CDR3 reads TGCGCCAGCAGTGAGGCAGGCTTCATTAGCAATCAGCCCCAGCATTTT. Amino acids: CASSEAGFISNQPQHF.

The chain links TRBV28 to TRBJ1-1; 9 nucleotides match TRBD1. This CDR3 contains 16 residues. Per the germline V gene, CDR1 is MDHEN and CDR2 is SYDVKM. Losses at the gene ends were 3 bases for V and 1 base for J; bases not matched to a gene: 6. CDR3 DNA: TGTGCCAGCAGTTTGGGACGGACAGGGGCGAACACTGAAGCTTTCTTT. It encodes CASSLGRTGANTEAFF.

V and J are TRBV19 and TRBJ1-2; D gene unclear. The CDR3 is 13 residues long. The ends were cut back, 7 bases at V and 2 bases at J, with 11 bases in the middle. CDR1 LNHDA and CDR2 SQIVND come from the germline V gene (reference sequence). CDR3 region: CASKDWGNYGYTF. CDR3 bases: TGTGCCAGTAAAGACTGGGGAAACTATGGCTACACCTTC. Variable domain in full (rest from reference TRBV19 and TRBJ1-2): DGGITQSPKYLFRKEGQNVTLSCEQNLNHDAMYWYRQDPGQGLRLIYYSQIVNDFQKGDIAEGYSVSREKKESFPLTVTSAQKNPTAFYLCASKDWGNYGYTFGSGTRLTVV.

The chain links TRBV7-9 to TRBJ2-2; D remains unclear. The germline gives CDR1 SEHNR, CDR2 FQNEAQ (reference sequence). Trimming removed 2 bases at V and 0 bases at J, with 10 bases between. CDR3 length: 16 amino acids. The CDR3 bases are TGTGCCAGCAGCTTACCTAACCGACCGAACACCGGGGAGCTGTTTTTT. Translated: CASSLPNRPNTGELFF.

V is TRBV5-1 and J is TRBJ2-3; D is ambiguous. The CDR3 has 15 amino acids. The V gene's germline CDR1 is SGHRS and CDR2 YFSETQ. V shed 0 bases and J shed 2 bases, with 10 bases lying between them. The CDR3 bases are TGCGCCAGCAGCTTGGGGGCGGAATACACAGATACGCAGTATTTT. Translating it yields CASSLGAEYTDTQYF.

The CDR3 here is CASSISGPLLNTEAFF. CDR3 bases: TGTGCCAGCTCAATATCTGGACCCCTTCTGAACACTGAAGCTTTCTTT. The chain joins TRBV18 to TRBJ1-1; D is unresolved. Trimming stripped 5 bases from V and 0 bases from J, with 16 bases between. Germline assignment: CDR1 KGHSH and CDR2 LQKENI. The CDR3 spans 16 residues.

The chain links TRBV11-2 to TRBJ2-7; D perhaps matches TRBD1 (7 bases). The CDR3 extends over 14 amino acids. From germline, CDR1 is SGHAT and CDR2 FQNNGV. Trimming stripped 5 bases from V and 2 bases from J, with 13 bases between. CDR3 nucleotide sequence: TGTGCCAGCAGCCCTGGAGGGGGCACCTACGAGCAGTACTTC. Translated: CASSPGGGTYEQYF.